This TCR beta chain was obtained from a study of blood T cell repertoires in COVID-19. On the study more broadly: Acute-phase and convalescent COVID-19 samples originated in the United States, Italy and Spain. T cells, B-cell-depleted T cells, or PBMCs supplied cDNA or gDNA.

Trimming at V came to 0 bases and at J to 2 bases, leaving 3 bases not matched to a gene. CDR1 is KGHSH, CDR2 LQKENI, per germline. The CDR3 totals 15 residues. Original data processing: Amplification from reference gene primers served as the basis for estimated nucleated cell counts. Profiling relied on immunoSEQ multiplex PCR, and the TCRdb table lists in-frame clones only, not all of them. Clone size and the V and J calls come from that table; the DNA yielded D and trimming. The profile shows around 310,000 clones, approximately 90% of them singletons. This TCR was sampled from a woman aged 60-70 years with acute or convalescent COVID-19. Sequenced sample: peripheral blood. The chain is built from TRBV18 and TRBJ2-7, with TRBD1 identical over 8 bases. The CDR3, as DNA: TGTGCCAGCTCACCACCGGACAGGGCTGCCTACGAGCAGTACTTC. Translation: CASSPPDRAAYEQYF.